A selection of T cell receptor beta chains follows, all from one sample in a study of beta chain features in type 1 diabetes. Sequencing used immunoSEQ multiplex PCR; TCRdb keeps in-frame clones, though not all of them. The sample holds 93,000 or so clones; roughly 28% are singletons and the top ten take 0.5% to 0.55%. The source material was central memory CD4+ T cells from blood. These TCRs come from a woman aged 18-29 years with type 1 diabetes. The CDR3 runs from the conserved cysteine through the conserved F or W. D genes are given only for firm matches. Size values are once, few and many counts, or a class for expanded clones, and some rows have none.

TRBV5-1	TRBD2	NA	TRBJ2-3	TGCGCCAGCAGCACTAGCGGAATTGACCCAGATACGCAGTATTTT	CASSTSGIDPDTQYF
TRBV5-1	TRBD1	NA	TRBJ2-2	TGCGCCAGCAGCTTGGAGGGGGCTATATCGAACACCGGGGAGCTGTTTTTT	CASSLEGAISNTGELFF
TRBV30	TRBD2	NA	TRBJ2-3	TGTGCCTACTCCGGGACTAGGGTCGATACGCAGTATTTT	CAYSGTRVDTQYF
TRBV5-6	TRBD1	NA	TRBJ1-2	TGTGCCAGCACCCCCGGGACAGGTATCTATGGCTACACCTTC	CASTPGTGIYGYTF
TRBV10-3	TRBD1	few	TRBJ2-3	TGTGCCATCAGTGAGTCGGACAGGTCGTGGGAAACAGATACGCAGTATTTT	CAISESDRSWETDTQYF
TRBV5-1	TRBD2	NA	TRBJ2-7	TGCGCCAGCAGCGCCACTAGCGGGAGTGTCGAGCAGTACTTC	CASSATSGSVEQYF
TRBV7-2	NA	NA	TRBJ2-3	TGTGCCAGCAGCGCACTCAGGCCCCCAGATACGCAGTATTTT	CASSALRPPDTQYF
TRBV6-1	NA	NA	TRBJ1-5	TGTGCCAGCAGTGCGGAGGGGACCTACAATCAGCCCCAGCATTTT	CASSAEGTYNQPQHF
TRBV5-1	NA	few	TRBJ1-4	TGCGCCAGCAGCTTGTTAACAGTGGGTGAAAAACTGTTTTTT	CASSLLTVGEKLFF
TRBV27	NA	few	TRBJ2-5	TGTGCCAGCAGTTTATGGAGGGAAGAGACCCAGTACTTC	CASSLWREETQYF
TRBV5-4	TRBD2	NA	TRBJ2-5	TGTGCCAGCAGCGGCGGACTAGCGGGGCAAGAGACCCAGTACTTC	CASSGGLAGQETQYF
TRBV12-5	TRBD1	NA	TRBJ2-7	TGTGCTAGTGGACCTGGACAGGGCTACTACGAGCAGTACTTC	CASGPGQGYYEQYF
TRBV5-3	TRBD1	NA	TRBJ1-5	TGTGCCAGAAGATACCGGGACAGGGGAAATCAGCCCCAGCATTTT	CARRYRDRGNQPQHF
TRBV18	NA	NA	TRBJ2-1	TGTGCCAGCTCACCACCGCTACCCCAGCGGTCGGTTGAGCAGTTCTTC	CASSPPLPQRSVEQFF
TRBV28	NA	NA	TRBJ2-7	TGTGCCAGCAGTACCCCTAGCAGCGGCCCGTGGTACGAGCAGTACTTC	CASSTPSSGPWYEQYF
TRBV11-2	NA	NA	TRBJ2-2	TGTGCCAGCAGCCCTGGCAACACCGGGGAGCTGTTTTTT	CASSPGNTGELFF
TRBV6-5	NA	NA	TRBJ2-1	TGTGCCAGCAGCCCACGGCGAGACTGGGAGCAGTTCTTC	CASSPRRDWEQFF
TRBV4-3	NA	few	TRBJ2-2	TGCGCCAGCAGCCAAGGTGGGCCCAGGGGCACCGGGGAGCTGTTTTTT	CASSQGGPRGTGELFF
TRBV5-1	TRBD2	few	TRBJ2-5	TGCGCCAGCGGCGCTAGCGGGAACCCACAGGAGACCCAGTACTTC	CASGASGNPQETQYF
TRBV2	TRBD2	NA	TRBJ2-3	TGTGCCAGCAGCGGTGCGGGAGGGTTGGATACGCAGTATTTT	CASSGAGGLDTQYF
TRBV11-2	TRBD1	NA	TRBJ1-2	TGTGCCAGCAGCTTCACAGGGGGCGAGTTGGGCTACACCTTC	CASSFTGGELGYTF
TRBV7-3	TRBD2	NA	TRBJ2-1	TGTGCCAGCAGCGCCCGGGACTACTCCAATGAGCAGTTCTTC	CASSARDYSNEQFF
TRBV5-6	TRBD2	few	TRBJ2-3	TGTGCCAGCAGCTTGTCAGGACTAGCGGGAGGCACAGATACGCAGTATTTT	CASSLSGLAGGTDTQYF
TRBV2	NA	NA	TRBJ2-3	TGTGCCAGCAGTCTTGACTCTAATACGCAGTATTTT	CASSLDSNTQYF
TRBV5-1	TRBD1	few	TRBJ1-3	TGCGCCAGCAGCCCAGGGGGCAGGGCTGGAAACACCATATATTTT	CASSPGGRAGNTIYF
TRBV5-1	NA	few	TRBJ2-1	TGCGCCAGCAGCTTGGAAGGGGGACCGCCCAATGAGCAGTTCTTC	CASSLEGGPPNEQFF
TRBV9	NA	NA	TRBJ1-1	TGTGCCAGCAGCGTAGGGGGGGACCTAGGAGCTTTCTTT	CASSVGGDLGAFF
TRBV6-5	NA	few	TRBJ2-2	TGTGCCAGCAGTCCCGGGACTAACACCGGGGAGCTGTTTTTT	CASSPGTNTGELFF
TRBV11-3	NA	NA	TRBJ2-2	TGTGCCAGCAGCCCTCTTTTCGGGGAGCTGTTTTTT	CASSPLFGELFF
TRBV9	TRBD2	few	TRBJ2-2	TGTGCCAGCAGCTCCCGCATGTGGGAGGGACTGTTTTTT	CASSSRMWEGLFF
TRBV6-5	NA	few	TRBJ2-5	TGTGCCAGCAGCCGAGGCGGCCAACAAGAGACCCAGTACTTC	CASSRGGQQETQYF
TRBV18	NA	NA	TRBJ2-7	TGTGCCAGCTCATCTTCGGCAGGGGTCGAGCAGTACTTC	CASSSSAGVEQYF
TRBV29-1	TRBD1	NA	TRBJ1-3	TGCAGCGTTGAGAGGGACAGGGGTTTATCTGGAAACACCATATATTTT	CSVERDRGLSGNTIYF
TRBV10-3	NA	NA	TRBJ1-1	TGTGCCATCAGTGAGTCCGGACAGCCTGAAGCTTTCTTT	CAISESGQPEAFF
TRBV11-2	NA	NA	TRBJ2-3	TGTGCCAGCAGCTTAGTCTCCAGCGTCGGCACAGATACGCAGTATTTT	CASSLVSSVGTDTQYF
TRBV18	NA	NA	TRBJ1-1	TGTGCCAGCTCAACCCTCGGGGAGGTAGCAGCTTTCTTT	CASSTLGEVAAFF
TRBV2	TRBD1	NA	TRBJ2-7	TGTGCCAGCAACCTCGGCCGGACAGGGAGAGGGCAGTACTTC	CASNLGRTGRGQYF
TRBV2	NA	few	TRBJ2-4	TGTGCCAGCAGTGAAGGGAGGGCGACGGCCAAAAACATTCAGTACTTC	CASSEGRATAKNIQYF
TRBV29-1	NA	NA	TRBJ2-7	TGCAGCGTTGTCGCCCAACTCCACGAGCAGTACTTC	CSVVAQLHEQYF
TRBV7-9	TRBD2	NA	TRBJ2-1	TGTGCCAGCAGCTTAATGCGGGAGGGAGATGAGCAGTTCTTC	CASSLMREGDEQFF
TRBV7-2	NA	few	TRBJ2-5	TGTGCCAGCAGCTCGCCGACTATCCAAGAGACCCAGTACTTC	CASSSPTIQETQYF
TRBV4-2	NA	NA	TRBJ2-7	TGTGCCAGCAGCCAAGACTACGCTCGCGCCTACGAGCAGTACTTC	CASSQDYARAYEQYF
TRBV7-2	TRBD2	NA	TRBJ2-1	TGTGCCAGCAGGCTAGGGGGGCGGGAGGGAAGTGAGCAGTTCTTC	CASRLGGREGSEQFF
TRBV28	TRBD2	few	TRBJ2-5	TGTGCCACGTTGGGCCTCCGGGAGGTAGAGACCCAGTACTTC	CATLGLREVETQYF
TRBV5-1	TRBD1	NA	TRBJ2-3	TGCGCCAGCTACTCATCCCGGGACAGGTACACAGATACGCAGTATTTT	CASYSSRDRYTDTQYF
TRBV5-8	NA	once	TRBJ2-3	TGTGCCAGCAGCTCCTGGCCCCTTCCTAGCACAGATACGCAGTATTTT	CASSSWPLPSTDTQYF
TRBV7-6	NA	NA	TRBJ2-2	TGTGCCAGCAGCTTACAGACAGGCTCGAACACCGGGGAGCTGTTTTTT	CASSLQTGSNTGELFF
TRBV19	NA	few	TRBJ1-5	TGTGCCAGTAGGGGTCCAGGAGGAGATCAGCCCCAGCATTTT	CASRGPGGDQPQHF
TRBV5-1	NA	few	TRBJ1-5	TGCGCCAGCAGCGCGGGGAATAGCAATCAGCCCCAGCATTTT	CASSAGNSNQPQHF
TRBV18	TRBD1	NA	TRBJ1-1	TGTGCCAGCTCACCCCAGGGACAGATCACCATGAACACTGAAGCTTTCTTT	CASSPQGQITMNTEAFF
TRBV20-1	NA	NA	TRBJ2-1	TGCAGTGAAGGGGGCTACAATGAGCAGTTCTTC	CSEGGYNEQFF
TRBV5-5	TRBD1	NA	TRBJ1-2	TGTGCCAGCAGCTTAAACCGGGACAGGGCCTATGGCTACACCTTC	CASSLNRDRAYGYTF
TRBV7-3	TRBD2	NA	TRBJ2-3	TGTGCCAGCAGCTCGGCGCGGGCGGGAGGTCTGGATACGCAGTATTTT	CASSSARAGGLDTQYF
TRBV27	NA	few	TRBJ1-1	TGTGCCAGCAGCAGACAGGTTCGCACTGAAGCTTTCTTT	CASSRQVRTEAFF
TRBV6-1	NA	NA	TRBJ2-5	TGTGCCAGCAGACCTGGGGGGTCCCAAGAGACCCAGTACTTC	CASRPGGSQETQYF
TRBV7-9	TRBD1	NA	TRBJ2-7	TGTGCCAGCAGCTACCGGGACAGGGGAGACGAGCAGTACTTC	CASSYRDRGDEQYF
TRBV4-3	TRBD1	few	TRBJ2-3	TGCGCCAGCAGTTTGCAGGGGGTGACAGATACGCAGTATTTT	CASSLQGVTDTQYF
TRBV7-9	NA	few	TRBJ1-1	TGTGCCAGCAGCCCACTCCAGCGGGGCAGGGCTAACACTGAAGCTTTCTTT	CASSPLQRGRANTEAFF
TRBV11-2	NA	NA	TRBJ1-5	TGTGCCAGCAGCTGGAATAGAAATGCGGGGGAGCCCCAGCATTTT	CASSWNRNAGEPQHF
TRBV18	TRBD1	few	TRBJ2-1	TGTGCCAGCTCGACGGGACAGGGGGCGAACAATGAGCAGTTCTTC	CASSTGQGANNEQFF